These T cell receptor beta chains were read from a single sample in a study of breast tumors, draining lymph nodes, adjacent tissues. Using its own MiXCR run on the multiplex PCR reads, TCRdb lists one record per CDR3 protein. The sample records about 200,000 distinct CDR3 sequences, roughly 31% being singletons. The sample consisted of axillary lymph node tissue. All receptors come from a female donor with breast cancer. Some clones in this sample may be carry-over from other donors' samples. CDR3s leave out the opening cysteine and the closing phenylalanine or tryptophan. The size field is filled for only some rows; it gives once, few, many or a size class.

ASSQDLGGSNTEAF,TRBJ1-1,TRBV4-1,14,NA
ASDIVGNTIY,TRBJ1-3,TRBV6-1,10,many
ASEQGNQPQH,TRBJ1-5,TRBV6-6,10,many
ASSEGRPGELF,TRBJ2-2,TRBV2,11,NA
SAHRQGVYNSPLH,TRBJ1-6,TRBV20-1,13,many
ASSLARRVLY,TRBJ2-3,TRBV25-1,10,NA
ASSSSGFTIYGYT,TRBJ1-2,TRBV12-3/TRBV12-4,13,many
ASKAGTGDNQPQH,TRBJ1-5,TRBV2,13,NA
SARFGGGDTQY,TRBJ2-3,TRBV20-1,11,many
SASSRVTGNTIY,TRBJ1-3,TRBV20-1,12,many
AISSRTGNYGYT,TRBJ1-2,TRBV10-3,12,NA
ASSLHGGLAGDSSYEQY,TRBJ2-7,TRBV7-9,17,many
ASSHSKTSASYNEQF,TRBJ2-1,TRBV6-5,15,few
ASSLSGVGYEQY,TRBJ2-7,TRBV6-2/TRBV6-3,12,many
SGRQGASTEAF,TRBJ1-1,TRBV29-1,11,NA
ASMGQPQH,TRBJ1-5,TRBV2,8,NA
ASSKNRGDTQY,TRBJ2-3,TRBV10-2,11,NA
ASSLAGPNTEAF,TRBJ1-1,TRBV7-9,12,few
ASSASGGYNEQF,TRBJ2-1,TRBV6-1,12,many
AWRKGGRGPNTQY,TRBJ2-3,TRBV30,13,few
AWNQVDRNTEAF,TRBJ1-1,TRBV30,12,few
ASSAHLGGACGYT,TRBJ1-2,TRBV9,13,NA
ASSHSMIASYEQY,TRBJ2-7,TRBV6-4,13,many
ASSLEGTVFSGANVLT,TRBJ2-6,TRBV5-1,16,many